This entry concerns a single T cell receptor beta chain. Time point meaning: pre-sensitization, week 0. The treatment here: therapeutic diphenylcyclopropenone sensitization with weekly scalp DPC. TCRdb reprocessed the RACE reads via MiXCR and lists one record per CDR3 protein. The sample contains 240,000 or so distinct CDR3 sequences, 7% to 10% of which appear only once. The data were taken from a study of human T cells and chemical hapten exposure. For the study at large: Alopecia areata, totalis or universalis was found in mostly female patients.

Germline V lookup: CDR1 SEHNR, CDR2 FQNEAQ (reference sequence). V dropped 9 bases and J dropped 5 bases, with 10 bases sitting between them. This CDR3 is built from 12 residues. This clonotype was sampled from a woman in her thirties or forties with alopecia areata. Some clones in this sample may be carry-over from other donors' samples. The sample was whole blood, taken in connection with sensitization to the hapten diphenylcyclopropenone (DPC). The rearrangement joins TRBV7-9 to TRBJ1-4; D is unclear. The CDR3 DNA reads as TGTGCCAGTAGACGGGCGAATGAAAAACTGTTTTTT. This encodes CASRRANEKLFF. Combining the CDR3 with reference TRBV7-9 and TRBJ1-4 gives the whole variable domain DTGVSQNPRHKITKRGQNVTFRCDPISEHNRLYWYRQTLGQGPEFLTYFQNEAQLEKSRLLSDRFSAERPKGSFSTLEIQRTEQGDSAMYLCASRRANEKLFFGSGTQLSVL.